This T cell receptor (beta chain) was retrieved from a study of memory CD4+ T cells and cytomegalovirus serostatus. Study observations and caveats: Suggested: most of the CMV-linked TCR signature lies in CD4+ memory cells.

Authors' analysis steps: After removing out-of-frame reads, 2 million to 2.5 million distinct TCRbeta sequences remained. Only in-frame clones appear in the TCRdb table, and some are missing; sequencing was by immunoSEQ multiplex PCR. The DNA gave D and trimming, while V, J and clone size come from that table. The sample includes about 57,000 clones, around 80% seen only once; the top ten take less than 0.9%. In regard to this clone: Its antigen is not known.

Single viable CD3+CD4+CD8-CD45RO+ cells were sorted as the memory CD4+ T cells. CD4+ T cells were isolated by positive magnetic selection. The clonotype originates from an adult in good health and CMV-seronegative. Material: memory CD4+ T cells from blood.

CDR3 protein: CASSISLQGGQPQHF. The CDR3 DNA reads as TGTGCCAGTAGTATTTCTCTCCAGGGTGGCCAGCCCCAGCATTTT. J is TRBJ1-5 and V is TRBV19; maybe TRBD1 (5 bases). The germline CDR1 and CDR2 sequences are LNHDA and SQIVND (reference sequence). Trimming pared 3 bases from V and 7 bases from J, leaving 16 bases between. The CDR3 is made up of 15 amino acids.